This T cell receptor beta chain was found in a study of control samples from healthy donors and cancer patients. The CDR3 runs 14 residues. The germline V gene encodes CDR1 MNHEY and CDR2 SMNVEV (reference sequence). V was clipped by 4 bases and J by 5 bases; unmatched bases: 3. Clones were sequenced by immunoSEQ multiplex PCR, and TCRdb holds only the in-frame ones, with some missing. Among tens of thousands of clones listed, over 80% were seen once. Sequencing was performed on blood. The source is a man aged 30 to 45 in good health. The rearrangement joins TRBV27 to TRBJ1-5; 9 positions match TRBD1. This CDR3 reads CASSWGQGDQPQHF. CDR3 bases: TGTGCCAGCAGTTGGGGACAGGGCGATCAGCCCCAGCATTTT.